This T cell receptor (beta chain) was sequenced during a study of T cells after yellow fever vaccination (dated by TCRdb to the late 2010s). About the full investigation: Libraries from fractions with low cell numbers were prepared with the SMART-Seq v4 Ultra Low Input RNA kit. To follow T-cell clones before and after primary and booster YFV17D yellow fever vaccination, bulk TCR alpha and beta repertoires were sequenced over time. The cohort comprised two healthy male donors, one aged 18 to 30 and one aged 30 to 40 years. Bulk PBMC replicates and cell subsets were isolated from blood drawn at multiple timepoints before and after both primary and secondary immunization. Broad study findings and their caveats: Compared with the primary T-cell response, the secondary T-cell response was faster but weaker, reaching its peak on day 5 rather than on day 15. Because the study included only a couple of donors, the extent to which the findings can be generalized is limited. A small fraction of clonotypes appeared in both the CD4 and CD8 compartments, likely as a result of convergent recombination. Computational filtering was needed because FACS-sorted repertoires could contain abundant contaminating clonotypes from the bulk population. After the booster, most of the clones that had expanded following primary vaccination were detected again (roughly 97% of CD4 and roughly 88% of CD8), which suggests that memory was broadly maintained.

Sequencing was performed on an Illumina NovaSeq 6000. Synthesis of TCR cDNA relied on 5'RACE template switching, a step that introduced a universal primer site along with unique molecular identifiers. Priming for cDNA synthesis came from both the TCR alpha and TCR beta constant segments. Libraries were amplified in two PCR steps, with sample barcodes and sequencing adapters added in the second step. Sequencing of libraries was done on Illumina HiSeq 2500 (2x100 bp) or NovaSeq (2x150 bp). On the study's bioinformatics: Reads were demultiplexed and collapsed into UMI consensus sequences with MIGEC, and V(D)J alignment was performed with MiXCR. Using edgeR on replicate PBMC samples, clonotypes were called vaccine-responding if FDR was below 0.01 and the log2 fold change was above 5 up to day 15. CD4 or CD8 identity was assigned to each bulk clonotype according to whether the clonotype was present at higher abundance in the sequenced CD4 repertoire or the sequenced CD8 repertoire. TCRdb's own reprocessing of the public reads used fastp at Q25 and MiXCR and kept productive beta chains. Each CDR3 protein appears once, grouped with its most common genes and DNA. These V and J calls rely on TCRdb rather than the paper's analysis. Across this sample there are approximately 90,000 distinct CDR3 sequences, with about 5.8% seen only once. The top ten hold roughly 41% of the sample.

This clonotype was recorded a few times. No cognate antigen has been identified for it. One base away there is no much larger clone; base qualities are not given. Trimming costs V 8 bases and J 2 bases, and their ends lie 10 bases apart. The CDR3 holds 13 amino acids from the cysteine to the phenylalanine. The entry retains the CDR3 DNA only, 39 bases that are in frame from base 1. The germline V gene (reference sequence) specifies LNHNV as CDR1 and YYDKDF as CDR2. The treatment or condition label, read with the paper, signifies: live attenuated yellow fever vaccine strain. PBMCs were isolated from peripheral blood using a standard Ficoll-Paque protocol. Dynabeads CD4 and CD8 positive selection kits were used to isolate the CD4 and CD8 T-cell fractions. TriZol was used to extract RNA from bulk PBMCs, CD4 and CD8 fractions, and dextramer-positive and dextramer-negative fractions.

The V gene is TRBV15 and the J gene is TRBJ2-1; confidence is insufficient to name the D gene. The material was CD8+ T cells sorted from PBMCs, obtained 10 days after the yellow fever booster vaccination. This receptor was identified in a man aged 18 to 30 who received the YFV17D yellow fever vaccine. The DNA is as follows: TGTGCCACCTCCTGGAGCACCTACAATGAGCAGTTCTTC. It specifies CATSWSTYNEQFF.